This entry describes one TCR beta chain. This sample is drawn from a study of early T cells in non-severe SARS-CoV-2 infection. Unique molecular identifiers (one per individual cDNA molecule) were attached. From the 5' RACE reads, TCRdb called clonotypes with MiXCR, one entry per CDR3 protein. The repertoire holds over 70,000 distinct CDR3 sequences, more than 12% seen once, with around 3.6% in the top ten. This CDR3 has 12 amino acids. Per the germline V gene, CDR1 is SGHTA and CDR2 is FQGNSA. Trimming stripped 4 bases from V and 5 bases from J, with 8 bases between. The chain carries TRBV7-2 and TRBJ1-2; D is ambiguous. This clonotype was obtained from an adult who was a healthcare worker with PCR-confirmed SARS-CoV-2 infection or an uninfected control (not recorded which). The input for sequencing was whole blood, taken at baseline. The CDR3 loop is CASSSTGYGYTF. The CDR3 bases are TGTGCCAGCAGCTCGACTGGATATGGCTACACCTTC.